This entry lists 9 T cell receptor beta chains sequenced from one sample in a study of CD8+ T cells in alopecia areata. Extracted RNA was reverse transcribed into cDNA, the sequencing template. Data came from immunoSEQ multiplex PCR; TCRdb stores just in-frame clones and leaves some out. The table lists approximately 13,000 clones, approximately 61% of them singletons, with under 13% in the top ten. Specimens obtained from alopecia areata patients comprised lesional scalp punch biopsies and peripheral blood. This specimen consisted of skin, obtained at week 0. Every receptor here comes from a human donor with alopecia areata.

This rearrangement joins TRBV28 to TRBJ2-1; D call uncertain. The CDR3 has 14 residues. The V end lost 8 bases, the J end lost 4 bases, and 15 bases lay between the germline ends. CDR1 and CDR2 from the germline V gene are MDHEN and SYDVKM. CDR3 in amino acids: CASFGSTSYNEQFF. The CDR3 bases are TGTGCCAGCTTCGGGTCCACGTCTTACAATGAGCAGTTCTTC. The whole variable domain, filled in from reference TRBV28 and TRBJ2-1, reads DVKVTQSSRYLVKRTGEKVFLECVQDMDHENMFWYRQDPGLGLRLIYFSYDVKMKEKGDIPEGYSVSREKKERFSLILESASTNQTSMYLCASFGSTSYNEQFFGPGTRLTVL.

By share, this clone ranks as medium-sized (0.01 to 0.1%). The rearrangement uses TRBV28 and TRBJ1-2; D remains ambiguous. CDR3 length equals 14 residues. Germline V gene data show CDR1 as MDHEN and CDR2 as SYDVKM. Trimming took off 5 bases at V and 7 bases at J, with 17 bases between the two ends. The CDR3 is CASSPPRPESGYTF. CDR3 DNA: TGTGCCAGCAGTCCCCCCCGACCAGAGAGTGGCTACACCTTC.

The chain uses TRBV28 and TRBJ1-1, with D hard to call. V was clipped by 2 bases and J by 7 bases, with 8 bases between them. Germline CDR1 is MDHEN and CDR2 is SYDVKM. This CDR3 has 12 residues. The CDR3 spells CASSLRGSEAFF. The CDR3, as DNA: TGTGCCAGCAGTTTACGGGGTAGTGAAGCTTTCTTT. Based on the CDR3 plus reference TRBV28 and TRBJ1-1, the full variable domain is DVKVTQSSRYLVKRTGEKVFLECVQDMDHENMFWYRQDPGLGLRLIYFSYDVKMKEKGDIPEGYSVSREKKERFSLILESASTNQTSMYLCASSLRGSEAFFGQGTRLTVV.

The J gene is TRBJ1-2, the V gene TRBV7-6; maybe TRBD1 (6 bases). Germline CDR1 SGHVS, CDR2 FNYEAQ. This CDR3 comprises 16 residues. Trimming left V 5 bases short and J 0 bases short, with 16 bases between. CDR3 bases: TGTGCCAGCAGCCGACAGGCAGGAGGGTCTAACTATGGCTACACCTTC. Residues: CASSRQAGGSNYGYTF.

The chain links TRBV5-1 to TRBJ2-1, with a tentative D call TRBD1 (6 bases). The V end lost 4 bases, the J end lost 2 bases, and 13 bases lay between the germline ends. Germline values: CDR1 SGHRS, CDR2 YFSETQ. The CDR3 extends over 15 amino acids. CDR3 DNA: TGCGCCAGCAGCCCCGTCGGGACAACCTACAATGAGCAGTTCTTC. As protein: CASSPVGTTYNEQFF.

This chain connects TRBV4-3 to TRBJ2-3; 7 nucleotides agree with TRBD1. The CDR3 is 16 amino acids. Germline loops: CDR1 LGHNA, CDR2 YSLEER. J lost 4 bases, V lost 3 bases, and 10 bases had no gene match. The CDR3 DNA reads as TGCGCCAGCAGCCAGGGACACAGGGGTAGCCCAGATACGCAGTATTTT. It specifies CASSQGHRGSPDTQYF.

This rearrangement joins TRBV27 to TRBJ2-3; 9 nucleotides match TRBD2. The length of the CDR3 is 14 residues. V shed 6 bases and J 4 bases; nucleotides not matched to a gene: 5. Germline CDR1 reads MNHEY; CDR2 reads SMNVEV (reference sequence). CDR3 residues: CASSAGGPSDTQYF. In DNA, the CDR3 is TGTGCCAGCAGCGCGGGGGGGCCTTCAGATACGCAGTATTTT.

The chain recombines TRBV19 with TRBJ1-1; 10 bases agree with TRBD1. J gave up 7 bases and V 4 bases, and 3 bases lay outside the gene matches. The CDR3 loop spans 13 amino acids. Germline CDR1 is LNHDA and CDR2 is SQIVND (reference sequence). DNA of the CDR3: TGTGCCAGTAGTAGGGGACAGGGGAATGAAGCTTTCTTT. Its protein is CASSRGQGNEAFF.

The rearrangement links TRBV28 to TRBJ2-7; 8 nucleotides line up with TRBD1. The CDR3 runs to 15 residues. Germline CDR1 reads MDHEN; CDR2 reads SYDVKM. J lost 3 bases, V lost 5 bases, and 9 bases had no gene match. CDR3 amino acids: CASSPAGGADYEQYF. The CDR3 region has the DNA TGTGCCAGCAGTCCAGCAGGGGGCGCGGACTACGAGCAGTACTTC.